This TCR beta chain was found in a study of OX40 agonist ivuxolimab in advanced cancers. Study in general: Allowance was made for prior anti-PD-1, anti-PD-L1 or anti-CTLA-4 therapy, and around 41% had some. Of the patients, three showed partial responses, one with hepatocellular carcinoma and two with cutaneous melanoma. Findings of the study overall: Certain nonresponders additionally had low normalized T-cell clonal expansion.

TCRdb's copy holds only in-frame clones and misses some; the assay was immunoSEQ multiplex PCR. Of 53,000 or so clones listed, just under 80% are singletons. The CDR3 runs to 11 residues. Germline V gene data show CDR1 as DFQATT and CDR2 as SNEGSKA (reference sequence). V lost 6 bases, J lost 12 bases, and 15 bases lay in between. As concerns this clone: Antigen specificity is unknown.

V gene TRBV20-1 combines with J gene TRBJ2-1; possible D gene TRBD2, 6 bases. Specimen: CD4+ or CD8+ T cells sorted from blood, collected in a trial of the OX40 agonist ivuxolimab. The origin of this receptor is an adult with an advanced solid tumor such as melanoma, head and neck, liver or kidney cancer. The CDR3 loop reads CSAPGAVTQFF. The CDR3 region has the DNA TGCAGTGCCCCGGGAGCAGTTACGCAGTTCTTC.